The entry that follows covers one T cell receptor beta chain sequence. The target of this receptor is not known. No much larger clonotype is one base removed from it; base qualities were not supplied. Reading from cysteine to phenylalanine, the CDR3 counts 15 amino acids. The CDR3 DNA has 45 bases and is translated from base 1. V was cut back by 4 bases and J by 1 base, leaving a gap of 14 bases between them. The germline V gene provides CDR1 SGHDT and CDR2 YYEEEE. This sample was included in a study of blood T cell repertoires in COVID-19 (dated by TCRdb to 2018 to 2021). Background for the entire study: The collaborator samples originated in the United States, Italy and Spain and spanned the acute and convalescent phases of COVID-19. The prospective study material was composed of cDNA or gDNA derived from T cells, B-cell-depleted T cells, or PBMCs. Deeply sampled blood TCRbeta repertoires from subjects exposed to, actively infected with, or recovered from COVID-19 were included in the dataset. The repertoires were released in a freely available public database meant as a resource for research on the immune response to SARS-CoV-2. The samples were drawn from the first 160 participants of the ongoing ImmuneRACE study and from over 950 subjects provided by 6 global collaborators. A de-identified subject ID, COVID-19 status, age in years and sex were almost always included in the sample metadata. Where available, HLA class I and class II types were taken from metadata supplied by the sample provider and were not determined by assay-based typing. Broader findings and caveats from the paper: Clinical and demographic metadata were provided uncurated, with the amount varying by source and participant.

Each collaborating institution followed its own protocols to collect whole blood in K2EDTA tubes. For TCRbeta analysis, collaborators shipped samples in one of three forms: frozen whole blood, isolated PBMCs, or DNA extracted from either of those sample types. TCRbeta CDR3 regions were amplified from genomic DNA by means of the immunoSEQ Assay, a bias-controlled multiplex PCR. For the original study's pipeline: The number of nucleated cells in each sample was estimated by amplification of reference gene primers within the assay. To quantify the absolute abundance of each unique TCRbeta CDR3 rearrangement, sequence reads were collapsed and filtered. For each sample, productive Simpson clonality was calculated as the square root of Simpson's diversity index over productive rearrangements. Imported from immuneACCESS, the table was reduced by TCRdb to in-frame sequences with V and J called. These copies leave out some clones; in studies compared against another copy, an unresolved V gene accounts for under half, and the cause of the remainder is not known. The V and J calls and the clone size are those of that table, but D and trimming were determined from the DNA. This sample lists a few hundred thousand clones; roughly 84% were detected once. Of the sample, 8.6% falls within the top ten clones.

The sample taken for sequencing was peripheral blood. This receptor was obtained from a human donor in a cohort sampled during active COVID-19. The rearranged chain carries TRBV5-6 and TRBJ1-2, and TRBD1 may be the D gene, going by 6 matching bases. The nucleotide sequence is TGTGCCAGCAGCCCTAACAGGGTGTTTAACTATGGCTACACCTTC. It specifies CASSPNRVFNYGYTF.